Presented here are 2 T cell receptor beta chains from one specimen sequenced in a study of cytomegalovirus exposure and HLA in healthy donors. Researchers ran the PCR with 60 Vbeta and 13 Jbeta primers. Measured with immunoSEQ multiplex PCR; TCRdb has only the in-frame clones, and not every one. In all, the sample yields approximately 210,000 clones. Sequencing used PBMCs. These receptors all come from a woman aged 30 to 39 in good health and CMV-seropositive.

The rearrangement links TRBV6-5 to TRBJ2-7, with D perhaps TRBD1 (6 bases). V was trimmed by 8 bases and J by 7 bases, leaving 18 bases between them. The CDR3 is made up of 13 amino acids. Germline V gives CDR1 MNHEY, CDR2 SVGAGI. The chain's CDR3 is CASSLGAVSEQYF. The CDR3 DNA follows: TGTGCCAGCTCGTTGGGGGCCGTCAGTGAGCAGTACTTC.

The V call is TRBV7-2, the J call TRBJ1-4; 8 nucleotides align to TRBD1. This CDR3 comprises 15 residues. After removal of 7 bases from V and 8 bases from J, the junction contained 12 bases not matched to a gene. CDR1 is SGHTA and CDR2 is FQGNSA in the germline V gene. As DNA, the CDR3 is TGTGCCAGCAACACGAAAGGACAGGGTTACGAAAAACTGTTTTTT. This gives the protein CASNTKGQGYEKLFF.